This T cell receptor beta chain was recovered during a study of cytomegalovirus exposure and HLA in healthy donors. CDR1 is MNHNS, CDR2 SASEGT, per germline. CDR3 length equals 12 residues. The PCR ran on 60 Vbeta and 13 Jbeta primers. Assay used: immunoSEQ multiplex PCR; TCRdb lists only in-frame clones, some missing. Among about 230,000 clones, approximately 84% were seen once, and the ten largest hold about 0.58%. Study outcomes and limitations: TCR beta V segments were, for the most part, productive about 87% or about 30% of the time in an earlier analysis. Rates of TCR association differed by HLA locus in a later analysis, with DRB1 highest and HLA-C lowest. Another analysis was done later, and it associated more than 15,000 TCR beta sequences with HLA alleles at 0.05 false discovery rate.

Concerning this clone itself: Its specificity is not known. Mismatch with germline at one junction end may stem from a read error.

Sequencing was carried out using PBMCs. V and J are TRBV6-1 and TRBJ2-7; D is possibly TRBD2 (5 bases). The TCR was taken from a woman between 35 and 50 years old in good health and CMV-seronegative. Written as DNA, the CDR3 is TGTGCCAGCAGGGCGGGCTCCCACGAGCAGTACTTC. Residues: CASRAGSHEQYF.